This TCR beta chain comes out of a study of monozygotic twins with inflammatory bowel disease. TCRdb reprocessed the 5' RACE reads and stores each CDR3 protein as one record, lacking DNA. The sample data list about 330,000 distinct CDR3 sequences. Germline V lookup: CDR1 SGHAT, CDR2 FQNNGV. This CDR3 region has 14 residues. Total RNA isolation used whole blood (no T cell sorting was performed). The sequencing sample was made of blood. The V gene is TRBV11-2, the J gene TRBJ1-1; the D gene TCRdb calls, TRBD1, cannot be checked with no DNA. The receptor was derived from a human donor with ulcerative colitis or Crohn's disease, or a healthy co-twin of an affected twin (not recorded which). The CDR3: CASRFPGRNTEAFF.